This is a list of T cell receptor beta chains from one sample in a study of T cell changes during pregnancy in multiple sclerosis. The table came from immunoSEQ multiplex PCR; TCRdb's copy has only in-frame clones and leaves some out. The table includes about 75,000 clones, 75% to 95% detected once. The sample was CD4+ T cells from peripheral blood mononuclear cells, taken before pregnancy. These receptors all come from a female donor with multiple sclerosis, enrolled in a pregnancy study. The CDR3 runs from the conserved cysteine through the conserved F or W. A D gene is named only where the DNA matches it firmly. Where a row states a size, it is once, few, many or the class of an expanded clone; other rows omit it.

cdr3_aa	cdr3_nt	v_call	j_call	d_call	clone_size
CATSLGQGDYGYTF	TGTGCCACCAGCTTGGGACAGGGGGACTATGGCTACACCTTC	TRBV15	TRBJ1-2	TRBD1	-
CASSLPLGRGDTEAFF	TGTGCCAGCAGCTTGCCGCTAGGCAGGGGTGACACTGAAGCTTTCTTT	TRBV5-5	TRBJ1-1	-	-
CSANTGAASGGAFF	TGCAGCGCAAATACAGGGGCCGCCTCGGGTGGAGCTTTCTTT	TRBV29-1	TRBJ1-1	TRBD1	once
CASSPESSTDTQYF	TGTGCCAGCAGCCCGGAGTCGAGCACAGATACGCAGTATTTT	TRBV7-2	TRBJ2-3	-	-
CASSEDQGAKANSPLHF	TGTGCCAGCAGTGAAGATCAGGGGGCGAAGGCAAATTCACCCCTCCACTTT	TRBV2	TRBJ1-6	TRBD1	-
CASRQSNTEAFF	TGTGCCAGCAGACAATCGAACACTGAAGCTTTCTTT	TRBV2	TRBJ1-1	-	-
CASSSNTGSGANVLTF	TGTGCCAGCAGCTCAAATACAGGCTCTGGGGCCAACGTCCTGACTTTC	TRBV11-3	TRBJ2-6	-	-
CASSERGWGYTF	TGTGCCAGCAGTGAACGGGGTTGGGGCTACACCTTC	TRBV2	TRBJ1-2	-	-
CASSSLLRRQETQYF	TGTGCCAGCAGTTCCCTCTTGCGGCGACAAGAGACCCAGTACTTC	TRBV28	TRBJ2-5	-	-
CASSRLPGLRITEAFF	TGTGCCAGCAGCAGACTACCTGGACTGCGAATCACTGAAGCTTTCTTT	TRBV5-4	TRBJ1-1	-	-
CAWSATGHMNTEAFF	TGTGCCTGGAGTGCGACGGGACACATGAACACTGAAGCTTTCTTT	TRBV30	TRBJ1-1	-	once
CASSYKTGYGYTF	TGTGCCAGCAGTTATAAGACAGGGTATGGCTACACCTTC	TRBV2	TRBJ1-2	TRBD1	-
CASSLERFEEQFF	TGTGCCAGCAGCTTGGAGCGGTTCGAGGAGCAGTTCTTC	TRBV5-8	TRBJ2-1	-	-
CASSRGGAYNEQFF	TGTGCCAGCAGCCGCGGGGGGGCCTACAATGAGCAGTTCTTC	TRBV5-4	TRBJ2-1	TRBD2	-
CASSYVAGGASGELFF	TGTGCCAGCAGTTACGTTGCCGGGGGGGCGAGCGGGGAGCTGTTTTTT	TRBV6-5	TRBJ2-2	TRBD2	-
CASSEGGGAGYEQYF	TGTGCCAGCAGCGAGGGCGGGGGGGCCGGATACGAGCAGTACTTC	TRBV11-3	TRBJ2-7	TRBD2	few
CASSGGTGYFEKLFF	TGCGCCAGCAGCGGAGGGACAGGGTATTTTGAAAAACTGTTTTTT	TRBV5-1	TRBJ1-4	TRBD1	-
CASKRGSYEQYF	TGTGCCAGCAAAAGGGGCTCCTACGAGCAGTACTTC	TRBV6-1	TRBJ2-7	-	-
CASSLLNGGLYEQYF	TGTGCCAGCAGTTTACTAAATGGAGGACTCTACGAGCAGTACTTC	TRBV28	TRBJ2-7	-	-